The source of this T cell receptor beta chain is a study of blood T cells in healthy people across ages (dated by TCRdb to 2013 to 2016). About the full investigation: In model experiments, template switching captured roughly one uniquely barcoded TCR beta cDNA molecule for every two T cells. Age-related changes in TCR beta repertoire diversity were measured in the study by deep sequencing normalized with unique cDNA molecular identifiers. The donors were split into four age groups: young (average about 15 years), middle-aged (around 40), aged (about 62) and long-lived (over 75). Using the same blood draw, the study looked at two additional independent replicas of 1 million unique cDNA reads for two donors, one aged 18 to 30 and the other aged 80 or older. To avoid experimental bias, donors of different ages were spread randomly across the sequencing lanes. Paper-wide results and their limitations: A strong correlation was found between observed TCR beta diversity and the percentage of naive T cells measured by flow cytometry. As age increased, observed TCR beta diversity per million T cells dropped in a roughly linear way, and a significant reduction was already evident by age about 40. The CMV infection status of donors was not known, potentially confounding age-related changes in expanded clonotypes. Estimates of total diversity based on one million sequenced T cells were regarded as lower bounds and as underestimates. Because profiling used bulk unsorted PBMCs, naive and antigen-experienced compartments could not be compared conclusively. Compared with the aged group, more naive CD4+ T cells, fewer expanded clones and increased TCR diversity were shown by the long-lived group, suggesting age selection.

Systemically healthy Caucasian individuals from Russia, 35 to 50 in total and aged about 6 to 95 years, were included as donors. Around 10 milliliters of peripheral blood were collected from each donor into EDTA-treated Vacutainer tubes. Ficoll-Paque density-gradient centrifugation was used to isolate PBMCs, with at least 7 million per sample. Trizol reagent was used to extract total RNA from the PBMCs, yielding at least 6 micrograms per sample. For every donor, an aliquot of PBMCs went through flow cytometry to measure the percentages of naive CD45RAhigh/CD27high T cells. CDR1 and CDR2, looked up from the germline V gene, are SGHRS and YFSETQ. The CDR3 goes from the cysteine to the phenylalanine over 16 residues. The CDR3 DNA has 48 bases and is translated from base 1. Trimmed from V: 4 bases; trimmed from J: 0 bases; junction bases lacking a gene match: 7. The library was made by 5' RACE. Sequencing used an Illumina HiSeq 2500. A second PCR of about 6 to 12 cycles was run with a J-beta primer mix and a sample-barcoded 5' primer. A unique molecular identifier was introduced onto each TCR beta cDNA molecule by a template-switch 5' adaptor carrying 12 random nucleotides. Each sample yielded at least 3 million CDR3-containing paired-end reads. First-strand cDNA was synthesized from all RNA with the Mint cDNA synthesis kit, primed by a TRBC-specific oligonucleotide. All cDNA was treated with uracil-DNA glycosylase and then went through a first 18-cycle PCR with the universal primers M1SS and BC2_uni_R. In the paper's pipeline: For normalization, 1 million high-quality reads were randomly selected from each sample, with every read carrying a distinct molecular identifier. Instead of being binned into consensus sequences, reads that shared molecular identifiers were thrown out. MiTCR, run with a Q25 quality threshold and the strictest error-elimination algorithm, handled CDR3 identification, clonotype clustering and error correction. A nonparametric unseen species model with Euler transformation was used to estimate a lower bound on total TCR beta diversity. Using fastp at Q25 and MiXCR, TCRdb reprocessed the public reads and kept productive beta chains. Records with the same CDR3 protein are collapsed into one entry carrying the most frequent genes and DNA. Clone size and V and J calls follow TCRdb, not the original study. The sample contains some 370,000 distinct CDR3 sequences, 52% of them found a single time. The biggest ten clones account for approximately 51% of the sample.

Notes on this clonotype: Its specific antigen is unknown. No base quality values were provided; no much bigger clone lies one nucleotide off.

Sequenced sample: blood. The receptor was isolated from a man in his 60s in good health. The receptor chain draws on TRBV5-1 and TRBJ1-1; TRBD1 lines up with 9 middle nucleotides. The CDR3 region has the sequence CASSPWTGAMNTEAFF. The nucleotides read TGCGCCAGCAGCCCTTGGACAGGGGCCATGAACACTGAAGCTTTCTTT.